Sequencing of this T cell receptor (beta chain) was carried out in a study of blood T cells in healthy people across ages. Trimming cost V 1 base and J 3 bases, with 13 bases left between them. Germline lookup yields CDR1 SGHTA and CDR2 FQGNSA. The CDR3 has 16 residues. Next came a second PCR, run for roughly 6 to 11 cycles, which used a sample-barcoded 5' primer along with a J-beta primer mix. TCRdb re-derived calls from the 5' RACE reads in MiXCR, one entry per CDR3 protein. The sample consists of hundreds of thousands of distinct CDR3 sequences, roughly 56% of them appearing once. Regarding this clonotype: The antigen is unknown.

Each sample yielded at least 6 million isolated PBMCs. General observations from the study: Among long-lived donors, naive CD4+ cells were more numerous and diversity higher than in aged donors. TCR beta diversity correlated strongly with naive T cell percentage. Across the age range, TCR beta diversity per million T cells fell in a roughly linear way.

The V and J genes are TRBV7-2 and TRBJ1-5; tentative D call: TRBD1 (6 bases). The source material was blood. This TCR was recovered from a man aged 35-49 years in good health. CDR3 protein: CASSLGGTSSNQPQHF. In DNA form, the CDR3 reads TGTGCCAGCAGCTTAGGCGGGACATCCTCCAATCAGCCCCAGCATTTT.